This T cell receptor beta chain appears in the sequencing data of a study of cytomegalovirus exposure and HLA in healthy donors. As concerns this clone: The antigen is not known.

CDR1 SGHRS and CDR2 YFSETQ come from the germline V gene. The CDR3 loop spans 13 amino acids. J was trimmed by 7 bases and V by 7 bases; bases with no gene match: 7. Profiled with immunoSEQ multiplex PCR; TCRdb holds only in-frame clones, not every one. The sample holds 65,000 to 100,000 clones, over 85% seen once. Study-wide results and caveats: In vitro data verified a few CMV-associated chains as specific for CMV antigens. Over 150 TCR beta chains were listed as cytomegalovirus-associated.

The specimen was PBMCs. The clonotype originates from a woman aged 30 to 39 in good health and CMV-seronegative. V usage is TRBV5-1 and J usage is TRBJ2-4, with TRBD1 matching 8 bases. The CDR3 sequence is CASRRDRTNIQYF. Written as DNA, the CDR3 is TGCGCCAGCCGCCGGGACAGGACCAACATTCAGTACTTC.